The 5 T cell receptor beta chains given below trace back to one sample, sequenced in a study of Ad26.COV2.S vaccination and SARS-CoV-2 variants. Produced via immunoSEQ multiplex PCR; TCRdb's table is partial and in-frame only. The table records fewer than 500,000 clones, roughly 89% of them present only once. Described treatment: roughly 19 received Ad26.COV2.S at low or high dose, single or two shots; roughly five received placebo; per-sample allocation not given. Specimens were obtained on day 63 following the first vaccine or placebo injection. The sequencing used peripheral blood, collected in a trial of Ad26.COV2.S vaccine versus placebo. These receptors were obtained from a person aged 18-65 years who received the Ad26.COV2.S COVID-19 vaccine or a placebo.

CDR3: CASSALPGGNTEAFF. The CDR3 coding sequence is TGCGCCAGCAGCGCCCTCCCTGGAGGGAACACTGAAGCTTTCTTT. This rearrangement joins TRBV5-1 to TRBJ1-1; no clear D. V lost 4 bases and J lost 1, with 14 bases in between. Germline CDR1 and CDR2: SGHRS and YFSETQ. The CDR3 runs 15 residues.

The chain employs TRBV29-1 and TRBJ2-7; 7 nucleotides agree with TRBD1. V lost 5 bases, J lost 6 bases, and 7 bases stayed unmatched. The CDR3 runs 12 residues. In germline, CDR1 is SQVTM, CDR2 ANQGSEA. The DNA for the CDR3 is TGCAGCGTTACAGACAGGGTTGGCGAGCAGTACGTC. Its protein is CSVTDRVGEQYV.

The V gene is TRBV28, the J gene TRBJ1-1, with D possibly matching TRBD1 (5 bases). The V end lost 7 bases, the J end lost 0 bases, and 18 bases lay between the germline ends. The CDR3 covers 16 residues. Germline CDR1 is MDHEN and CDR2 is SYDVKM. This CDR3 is CASTHNSGQMNTEAFF. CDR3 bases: TGTGCCAGCACCCACAACTCAGGGCAGATGAACACTGAAGCTTTCTTT.

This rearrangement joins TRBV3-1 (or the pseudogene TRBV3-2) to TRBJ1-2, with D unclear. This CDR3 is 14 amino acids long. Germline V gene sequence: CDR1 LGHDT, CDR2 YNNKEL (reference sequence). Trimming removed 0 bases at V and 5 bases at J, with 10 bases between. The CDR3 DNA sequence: TGTGCCAGCAGCCAAGATCTCGCGGGGTATGGCTACACCTTC. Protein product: CASSQDLAGYGYTF.

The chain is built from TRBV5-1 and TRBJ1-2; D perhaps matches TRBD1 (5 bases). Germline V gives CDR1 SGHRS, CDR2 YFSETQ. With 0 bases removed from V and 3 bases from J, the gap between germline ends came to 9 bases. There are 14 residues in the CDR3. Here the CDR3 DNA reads TGCGCCAGCAGCTTGGCAGGGTTTGACTATGGCTACACCTTC. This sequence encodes CASSLAGFDYGYTF.